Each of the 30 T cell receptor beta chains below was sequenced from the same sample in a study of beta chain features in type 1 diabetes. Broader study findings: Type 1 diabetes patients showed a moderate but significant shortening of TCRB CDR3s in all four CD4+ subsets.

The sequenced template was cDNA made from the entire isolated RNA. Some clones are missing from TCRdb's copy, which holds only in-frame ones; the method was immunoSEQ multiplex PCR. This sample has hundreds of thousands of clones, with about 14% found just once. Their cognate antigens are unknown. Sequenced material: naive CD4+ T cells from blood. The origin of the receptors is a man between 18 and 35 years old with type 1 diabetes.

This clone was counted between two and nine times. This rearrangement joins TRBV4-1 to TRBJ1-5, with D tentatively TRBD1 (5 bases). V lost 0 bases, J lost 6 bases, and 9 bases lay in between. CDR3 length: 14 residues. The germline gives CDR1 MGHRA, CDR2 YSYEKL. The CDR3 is CASSQDGRGQPQHF. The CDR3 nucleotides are TGCGCCAGCAGCCAAGATGGGAGGGGTCAGCCCCAGCATTTT.

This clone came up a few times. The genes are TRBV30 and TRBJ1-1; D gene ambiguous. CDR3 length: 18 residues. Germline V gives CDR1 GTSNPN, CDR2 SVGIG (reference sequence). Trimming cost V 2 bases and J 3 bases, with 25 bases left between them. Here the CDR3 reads CAWSSRPQHRKGHTEAFF. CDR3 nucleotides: TGTGCCTGGAGTTCCCGACCGCAGCACAGAAAAGGTCACACTGAAGCTTTCTTT.

DNA for the CDR3: TGTGCCTGGACCCTTAGCGGGAGCCAAGAGACCCAGTACTTC. Translation gives CAWTLSGSQETQYF. The chain links TRBV30 to TRBJ2-5, with 9 bases aligning to TRBD2. The V and J ends lost 4 bases and 1 base, in that order; junction bases with no gene match: 4. The CDR3 runs to 14 residues. Germline CDR1 and CDR2: GTSNPN and SVGIG (reference sequence).

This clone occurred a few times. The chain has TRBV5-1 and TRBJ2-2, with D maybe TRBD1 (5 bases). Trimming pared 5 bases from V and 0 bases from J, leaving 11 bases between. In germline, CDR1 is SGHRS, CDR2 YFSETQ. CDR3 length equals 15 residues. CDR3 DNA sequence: TGCGCCAGCAGTGGGGCGGTCGCGAACACCGGGGAGCTGTTTTTT. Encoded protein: CASSGAVANTGELFF.

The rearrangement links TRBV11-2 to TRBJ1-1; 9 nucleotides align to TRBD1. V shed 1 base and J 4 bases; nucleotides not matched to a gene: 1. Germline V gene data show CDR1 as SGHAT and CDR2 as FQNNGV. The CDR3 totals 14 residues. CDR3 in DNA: TGTGCCAGCAGCTTAGGGGACAGGGTCACTGAAGCTTTCTTT. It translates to CASSLGDRVTEAFF.

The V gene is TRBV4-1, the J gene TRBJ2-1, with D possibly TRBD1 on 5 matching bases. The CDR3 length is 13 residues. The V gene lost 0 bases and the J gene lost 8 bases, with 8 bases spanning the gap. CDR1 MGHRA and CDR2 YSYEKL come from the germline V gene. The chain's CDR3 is CASSQEEGDEQFF. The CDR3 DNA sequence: TGCGCCAGCAGCCAAGAAGAAGGGGATGAGCAGTTCTTC.

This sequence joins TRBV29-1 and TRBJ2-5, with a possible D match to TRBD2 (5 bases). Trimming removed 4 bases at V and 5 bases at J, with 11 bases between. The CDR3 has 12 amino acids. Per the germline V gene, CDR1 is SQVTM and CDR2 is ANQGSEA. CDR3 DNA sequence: TGCAGCGTTGTTTTGTCGGGGGAGACCCAGTACTTC. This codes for CSVVLSGETQYF.

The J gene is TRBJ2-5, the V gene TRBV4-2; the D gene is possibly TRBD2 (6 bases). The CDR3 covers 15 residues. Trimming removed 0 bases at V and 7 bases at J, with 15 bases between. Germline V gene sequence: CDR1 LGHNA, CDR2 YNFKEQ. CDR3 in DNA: TGTGCCAGCAGCCAAGATTGGGCGGTGGGAGGGACCCAGTACTTC. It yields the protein CASSQDWAVGGTQYF.

The CDR3 reads CASSLRQGLAKNIQYF. In nucleotides, the CDR3 is TGTGCCAGCAGTTTAAGACAGGGCCTAGCCAAAAACATTCAGTACTTC. The genes are TRBV27 and TRBJ2-4; TRBD1 agrees at 7 bases. The CDR3 covers 16 residues. After removal of 2 bases from V and 0 bases from J, the junction contained 4 bases not matched to a gene. The germline V gene has CDR1 MNHEY and CDR2 SMNVEV (reference sequence).

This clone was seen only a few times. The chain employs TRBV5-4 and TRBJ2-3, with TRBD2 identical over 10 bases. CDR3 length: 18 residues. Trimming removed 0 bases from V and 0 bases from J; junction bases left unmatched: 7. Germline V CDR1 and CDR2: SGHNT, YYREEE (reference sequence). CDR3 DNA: TGTGCCAGCAGCTTGGGTCTAGCGGGAGTATTGAGCACAGATACGCAGTATTTT. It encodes CASSLGLAGVLSTDTQYF.

CDR3 DNA: TGTGCCAGCATTCCCGGGGGACACCCTGCGAACACCGGGGAGCTGTTTTTT. It encodes CASIPGGHPANTGELFF. The genes are TRBV28 and TRBJ2-2; D tentatively fits TRBD1 or TRBD2 (6 bases each). Germline CDR1 reads MDHEN; CDR2 reads SYDVKM. V lost 7 bases to trimming and J lost 0 bases, with 18 bases between them. CDR3 length: 17 residues.

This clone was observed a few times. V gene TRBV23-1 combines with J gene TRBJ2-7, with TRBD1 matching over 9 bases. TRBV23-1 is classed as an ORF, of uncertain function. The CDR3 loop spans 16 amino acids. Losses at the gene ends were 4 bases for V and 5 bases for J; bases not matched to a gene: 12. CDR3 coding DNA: TGCGCCAGCAGTCCGCCTCCGGGACAGGGCGTTGACGAGCAGTACTTC. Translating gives CASSPPPGQGVDEQYF.

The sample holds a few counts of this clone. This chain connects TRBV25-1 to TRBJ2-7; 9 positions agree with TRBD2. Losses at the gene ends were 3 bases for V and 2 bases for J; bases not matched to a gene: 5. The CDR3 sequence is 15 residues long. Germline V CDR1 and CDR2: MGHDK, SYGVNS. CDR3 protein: CASSDPAGGAYEQYF. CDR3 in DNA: TGTGCCAGCAGTGATCCAGCGGGGGGAGCCTACGAGCAGTACTTC.

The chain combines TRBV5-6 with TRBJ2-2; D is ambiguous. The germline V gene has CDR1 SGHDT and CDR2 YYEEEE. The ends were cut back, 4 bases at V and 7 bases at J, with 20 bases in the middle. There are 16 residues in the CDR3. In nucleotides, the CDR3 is TGTGCCAGCAGCGTTTTATCCCGGGCCCTCATCGGGGAGCTGTTTTTT. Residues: CASSVLSRALIGELFF. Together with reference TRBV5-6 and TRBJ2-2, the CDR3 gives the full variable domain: DAGVTQSPTHLIKTRGQQVTLRCSPKSGHDTVSWYQQALGQGPQFIFQYYEEEERQRGNFPDRFSGHQFPNYSSELNVNALLLGDSALYLCASSVLSRALIGELFFGEGSRLTVL.

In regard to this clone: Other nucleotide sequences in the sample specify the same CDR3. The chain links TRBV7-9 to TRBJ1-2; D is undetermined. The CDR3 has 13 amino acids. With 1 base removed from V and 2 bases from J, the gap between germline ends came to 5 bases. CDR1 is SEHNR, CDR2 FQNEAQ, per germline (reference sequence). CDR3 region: CASSLGDNYGYTF. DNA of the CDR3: TGTGCCAGCAGCTTAGGTGACAACTATGGCTACACCTTC.

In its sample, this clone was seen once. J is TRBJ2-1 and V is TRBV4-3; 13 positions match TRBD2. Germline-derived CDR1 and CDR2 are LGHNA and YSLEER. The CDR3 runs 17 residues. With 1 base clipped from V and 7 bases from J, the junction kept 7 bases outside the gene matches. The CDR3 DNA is TGCGCCAGCAGCCAAGTTTTCGGACTAGCGGGGGTGAATGAGCAGTTCTTC. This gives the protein CASSQVFGLAGVNEQFF.

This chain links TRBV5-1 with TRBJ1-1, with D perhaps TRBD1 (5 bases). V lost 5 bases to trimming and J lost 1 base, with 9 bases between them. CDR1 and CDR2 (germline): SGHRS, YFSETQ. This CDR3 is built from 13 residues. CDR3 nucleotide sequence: TGCGCCAGCAGAGAAGGGGAGAACACTGAAGCTTTCTTT. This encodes CASREGENTEAFF.

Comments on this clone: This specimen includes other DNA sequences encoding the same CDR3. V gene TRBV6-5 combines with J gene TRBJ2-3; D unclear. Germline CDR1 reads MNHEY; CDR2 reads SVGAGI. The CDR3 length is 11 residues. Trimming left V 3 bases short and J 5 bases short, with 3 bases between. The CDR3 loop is CASSYQDTQYF. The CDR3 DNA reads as TGTGCCAGCAGTTATCAAGATACGCAGTATTTT.

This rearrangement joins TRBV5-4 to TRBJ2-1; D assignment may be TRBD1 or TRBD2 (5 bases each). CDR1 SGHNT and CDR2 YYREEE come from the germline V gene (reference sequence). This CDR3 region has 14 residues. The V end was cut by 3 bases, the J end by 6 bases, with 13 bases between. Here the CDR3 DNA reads TGTGCCAGCAGCTGGACGGGTGGGGGCAATGAGCAGTTCTTC. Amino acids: CASSWTGGGNEQFF.

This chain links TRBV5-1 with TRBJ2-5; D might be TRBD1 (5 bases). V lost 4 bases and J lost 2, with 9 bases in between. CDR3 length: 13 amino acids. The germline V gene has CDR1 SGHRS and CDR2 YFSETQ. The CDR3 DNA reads TGCGCCAGCAGCCCGACAGTTCAAGAGACCCAGTACTTC. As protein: CASSPTVQETQYF.

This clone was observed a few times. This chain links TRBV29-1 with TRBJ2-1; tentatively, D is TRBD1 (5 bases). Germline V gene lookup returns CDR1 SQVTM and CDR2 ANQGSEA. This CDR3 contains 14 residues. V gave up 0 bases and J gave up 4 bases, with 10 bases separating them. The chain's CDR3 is CSVEDRAIYNEQFF. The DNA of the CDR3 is TGCAGCGTTGAAGACAGGGCGATATACAATGAGCAGTTCTTC.

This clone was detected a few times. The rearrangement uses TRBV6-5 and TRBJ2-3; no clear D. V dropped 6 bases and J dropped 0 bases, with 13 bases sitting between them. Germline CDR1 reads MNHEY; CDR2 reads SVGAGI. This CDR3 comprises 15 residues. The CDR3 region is CASRGIDPSTDTQYF. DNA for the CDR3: TGTGCCAGCAGGGGTATTGATCCTAGCACAGATACGCAGTATTTT.

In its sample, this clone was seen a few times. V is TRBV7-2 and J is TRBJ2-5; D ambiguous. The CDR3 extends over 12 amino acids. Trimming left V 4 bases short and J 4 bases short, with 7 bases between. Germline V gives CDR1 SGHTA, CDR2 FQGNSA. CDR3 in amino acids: CASSYQRETQYF. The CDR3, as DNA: TGTGCCAGCAGCTATCAGAGAGAGACCCAGTACTTC.

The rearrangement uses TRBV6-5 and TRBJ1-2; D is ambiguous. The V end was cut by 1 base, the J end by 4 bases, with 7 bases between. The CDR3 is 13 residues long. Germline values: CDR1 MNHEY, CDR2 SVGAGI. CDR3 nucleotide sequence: TGTGCCAGCAGTTACTTCGGAACCTATGGCTACACCTTC. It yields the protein CASSYFGTYGYTF.

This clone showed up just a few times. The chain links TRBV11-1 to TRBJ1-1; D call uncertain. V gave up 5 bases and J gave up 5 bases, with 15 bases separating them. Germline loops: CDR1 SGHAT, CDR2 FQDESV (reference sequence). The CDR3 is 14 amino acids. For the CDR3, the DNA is TGTGCCAGCAGCCGTGACACTATTCTTACTGAAGCTTTCTTT. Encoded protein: CASSRDTILTEAFF. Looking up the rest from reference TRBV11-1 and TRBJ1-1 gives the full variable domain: EAEVAQSPRYKITEKSQAVAFWCDPISGHATLYWYRQILGQGPELLVQFQDESVVDDSQLPKDRFSAERLKGVDSTLKIQPAELGDSAMYLCASSRDTILTEAFFGQGTRLTVV.

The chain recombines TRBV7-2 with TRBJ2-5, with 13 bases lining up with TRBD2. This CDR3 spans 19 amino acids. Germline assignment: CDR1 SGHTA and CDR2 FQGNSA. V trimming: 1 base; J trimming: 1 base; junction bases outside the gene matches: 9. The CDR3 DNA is TGTGCCAGCAGCTTAGGTCGCGTGGGACTAGCGGGGACCCAAGAGACCCAGTACTTC. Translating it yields CASSLGRVGLAGTQETQYF. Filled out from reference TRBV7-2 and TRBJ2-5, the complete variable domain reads GAGVSQSPSNKVTEKGKDVELRCDPISGHTALYWYRQSLGQGLEFLIYFQGNSAPDKSGLPSDRFSAERTGGSVSTLTIQRTQQEDSAVYLCASSLGRVGLAGTQETQYFGPGTRLLVL.

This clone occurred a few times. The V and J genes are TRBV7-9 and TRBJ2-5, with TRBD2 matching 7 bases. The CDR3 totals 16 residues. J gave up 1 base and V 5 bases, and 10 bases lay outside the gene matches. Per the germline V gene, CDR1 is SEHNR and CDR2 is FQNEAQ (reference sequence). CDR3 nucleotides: TGTGCCAGCAGCGAATTGTTCTTAGCGGGCCAAGAGACCCAGTACTTC. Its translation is CASSELFLAGQETQYF.

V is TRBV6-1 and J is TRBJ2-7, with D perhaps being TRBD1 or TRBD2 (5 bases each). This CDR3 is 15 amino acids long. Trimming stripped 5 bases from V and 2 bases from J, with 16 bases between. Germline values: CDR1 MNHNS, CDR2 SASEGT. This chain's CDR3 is CASSTGRQQAYEQYF. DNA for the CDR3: TGTGCCAGCAGTACGGGGCGGCAGCAGGCCTACGAGCAGTACTTC.

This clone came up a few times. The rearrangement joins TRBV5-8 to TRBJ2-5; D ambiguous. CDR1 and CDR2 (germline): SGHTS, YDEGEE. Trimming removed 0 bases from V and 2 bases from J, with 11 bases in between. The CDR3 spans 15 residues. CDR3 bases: TGTGCCAGCAGCTTGGCCGTTTCGCGGCAAGAGACCCAGTACTTC. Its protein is CASSLAVSRQETQYF. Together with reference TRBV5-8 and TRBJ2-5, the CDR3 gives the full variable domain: EAGVTQSPTHLIKTRGQQATLRCSPISGHTSVYWYQQALGLGLQFLLWYDEGEERNRGNFPPRFSGRQFPNYSSELNVNALELEDSALYLCASSLAVSRQETQYFGPGTRLLVL.

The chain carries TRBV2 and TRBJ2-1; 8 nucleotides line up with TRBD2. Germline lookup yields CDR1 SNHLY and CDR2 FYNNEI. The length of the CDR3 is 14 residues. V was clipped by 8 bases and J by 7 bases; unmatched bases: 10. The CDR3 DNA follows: TGTGCCAGCTGGACAAGCGGGACTAGAAATGAGCAGTTCTTC. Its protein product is CASWTSGTRNEQFF.